The 27 T cell receptor beta chains in this list originate from one sample, sequenced in a study of cytomegalovirus exposure and HLA in healthy donors. The PCR was carried out with 60 Vbeta primers and 13 Jbeta primers. The method was immunoSEQ multiplex PCR; TCRdb's version includes in-frame clones alone and lacks a portion of them. The table lists approximately 130,000 clones, around 77% of them singletons. Sample: PBMCs. Receptors originate from a man in his fifties in good health and CMV-seronegative.

This chain joins TRBV2 and TRBJ1-3; 8 positions agree with TRBD1. CDR3 length: 15 residues. V lost 6 bases, J lost 1 base, and 5 bases stayed unmatched. The germline CDR1 and CDR2 sequences are SNHLY and FYNNEI. CDR3 coding DNA: TGTGCCAGCAGACTGGACAGGGTATCTGGAAACACCATATATTTT. Amino acids: CASRLDRVSGNTIYF. Based on the CDR3 plus reference TRBV2 and TRBJ1-3, the full variable domain is EPEVTQTPSHQVTQMGQEVILRCVPISNHLYFYWYRQILGQKVEFLVSFYNNEISEKSEIFDDQFSVERPDGSNFTLKIRSTKLEDSAMYFCASRLDRVSGNTIYFGEGSWLTVV.

The rearrangement joins TRBV7-8 to TRBJ2-7, with TRBD2 identical over 13 bases. Germline V CDR1 and CDR2: SGHVS, FQNEAQ. This CDR3 has 14 amino acids. Unmatched junction bases numbered 2, after V lost 5 bases and J lost 4 bases. CDR3 coding DNA: TGTGCCAGCAGCACGACTAGCGGGAGGTACGAGCAGTACTTC. Protein sequence: CASSTTSGRYEQYF.

The chain employs TRBV5-8 and TRBJ2-3; D remains unclear. Between the trimmed V and J ends, which lost 0 bases and 0 bases, there was a span of 8 bases. CDR1 SGHTS and CDR2 YDEGEE come from the germline V gene. This CDR3 is built from 15 residues. This chain's CDR3 is CASSLVLRSTDTQYF. CDR3 nucleotides: TGTGCCAGCAGCTTGGTACTGCGTAGCACAGATACGCAGTATTTT.

The chain has TRBV2 and TRBJ1-1; TRBD1 aligns across 7 bases. Germline V gene sequence: CDR1 SNHLY, CDR2 FYNNEI. This CDR3 has 15 amino acids. Trimming cost V 2 bases and J 1 base; bases outside gene matches: 4. CDR3 DNA sequence: TGTGCCAGCAGTGAAAGGGCAGGGGGGAACACTGAAGCTTTCTTT. Protein: CASSERAGGNTEAFF.

This rearrangement joins TRBV11-2 to TRBJ2-3; D unresolved. V lost 1 base and J 6 bases, leaving 14 bases between the germline ends. This CDR3 contains 15 residues. The V gene's germline CDR1 is SGHAT and CDR2 FQNNGV. This CDR3 is CASSLGSVRADTQYF. In DNA form, the CDR3 reads TGTGCCAGCAGCTTAGGGTCGGTTCGAGCGGATACGCAGTATTTT.

The genes are TRBV28 and TRBJ1-5, with 12 bases that match TRBD1. The CDR3 has 16 amino acids. The junction had 9 bases not matched to a gene; V was cut back by 5 bases and J by 7 bases. Germline V lookup: CDR1 MDHEN, CDR2 SYDVKM. The CDR3: CASSPLGQGARQPQHF. CDR3 bases: TGTGCCAGCAGTCCCTTGGGACAGGGGGCTCGGCAGCCCCAGCATTTT.

The chain joins TRBV19 to TRBJ2-7; 7 nucleotides agree with TRBD1. Looked up from germline, CDR1 is LNHDA and CDR2 is SQIVND (reference sequence). The length of the CDR3 is 12 residues. Trimming cost V 3 bases and J 7 bases; bases outside gene matches: 3. This chain's CDR3 is CASSIGTAEQYF. For the CDR3, the DNA is TGTGCCAGTAGTATTGGGACAGCTGAGCAGTACTTC.

The rearrangement joins TRBV6-5 to TRBJ2-7; tentative D call: TRBD1 (6 bases). Trimming pared 0 bases from V and 0 bases from J, leaving 9 bases between. Germline V gives CDR1 MNHEY, CDR2 SVGAGI. The CDR3 runs to 15 residues. The CDR3 protein is CASSYSRTASYEQYF. In DNA, the CDR3 is TGTGCCAGCAGTTACTCTAGGACAGCCTCCTACGAGCAGTACTTC.

The chain joins TRBV28 to TRBJ1-5, with unresolved D. Germline values: CDR1 MDHEN, CDR2 SYDVKM. V lost 1 base, J lost 9 bases, and 16 bases lay in between. The CDR3 runs 15 residues. CDR3: CASSLYPQSALPQHF. The CDR3 DNA reads TGTGCCAGCAGTTTATATCCACAGAGTGCTCTGCCCCAGCATTTT. The full variable domain, in which reference TRBV28 and TRBJ1-5 provide the parts outside the CDR3, is DVKVTQSSRYLVKRTGEKVFLECVQDMDHENMFWYRQDPGLGLRLIYFSYDVKMKEKGDIPEGYSVSREKKERFSLILESASTNQTSMYLCASSLYPQSALPQHFGDGTRLSIL.

The chain is built from TRBV2 and TRBJ2-2; D is ambiguous. The CDR3 has 17 residues. The ends were cut back, 2 bases at V and 3 bases at J, with 16 bases in the middle. Germline lookup yields CDR1 SNHLY and CDR2 FYNNEI. The CDR3 region is CASSERNFLFYTGELFF. The DNA of the CDR3 is TGTGCCAGCAGTGAAAGAAACTTCCTATTCTACACCGGGGAGCTGTTTTTT. The whole variable domain, filled in from reference TRBV2 and TRBJ2-2, reads EPEVTQTPSHQVTQMGQEVILRCVPISNHLYFYWYRQILGQKVEFLVSFYNNEISEKSEIFDDQFSVERPDGSNFTLKIRSTKLEDSAMYFCASSERNFLFYTGELFFGEGSRLTVL.

V gene TRBV18 combines with J gene TRBJ2-5; 13 bases match TRBD2. Trimming at V came to 5 bases and at J to 0 bases, leaving 0 bases not matched to a gene. The CDR3 has 15 residues. CDR1 and CDR2 (germline): KGHSH, LQKENI. The CDR3: CASSGTSGNQETQYF. The CDR3 DNA reads TGTGCCAGCTCAGGGACTAGCGGGAACCAAGAGACCCAGTACTTC.

The chain joins TRBV2 to TRBJ1-4; 9 nucleotides align to TRBD1. CDR1 SNHLY and CDR2 FYNNEI come from the germline V gene. With V trimmed by 3 bases and J by 7 bases, 6 bases remained unmatched. This CDR3 contains 15 residues. The CDR3 reads CASSDAGQGIEKLFF. The DNA of the CDR3 is TGTGCCAGCAGTGATGCGGGACAGGGAATTGAAAAACTGTTTTTT.

The V call is TRBV28, the J call TRBJ2-5, with D maybe TRBD1 (5 bases). CDR3 length equals 14 residues. Trimming left V 7 bases short and J 1 base short, with 13 bases between. Germline assignment: CDR1 MDHEN and CDR2 SYDVKM. The CDR3 coding sequence is TGTGCCAGCAACCTCCAGGGTTCCCAAGAGACCCAGTACTTC. Its protein product is CASNLQGSQETQYF.

The chain employs TRBV15 and TRBJ2-5; 15 positions match TRBD2. The CDR3 contains 19 residues. Unmatched junction bases numbered 10, after V lost 1 base and J lost 4 bases. Germline lookup yields CDR1 LNHNV and CDR2 YYDKDF (reference sequence). CDR3 coding DNA: TGTGCCACCAGCAGAGTAAGGACTAGCGGGAGGGCCCGGGGAGAGACCCAGTACTTC. As protein: CATSRVRTSGRARGETQYF.

On this clone: Sequence at one end of the junction differs from germline and may be a read error. The chain has TRBV18 and TRBJ1-1; TRBD1 matches at 7 bases. CDR1 is KGHSH and CDR2 is LQKENI in the germline V gene. This CDR3 region has 15 residues. CDR3 in amino acids: CASSPPTGVKTEAFF. The CDR3 coding sequence is TGTGCCAGCTCACCACCTACAGGGGTGAAGACTGAAGCTTTCTTT.

This clone has a single count. The chain joins TRBV28 to TRBJ2-5, with TRBD1 identical over 7 bases. The CDR3 runs 14 residues. V lost 6 bases, J lost 4 bases, and 8 bases stayed unmatched. Germline values: CDR1 MDHEN, CDR2 SYDVKM. The CDR3: CASRPNRGAETQYF. For the CDR3, the DNA is TGTGCCAGCAGGCCCAACAGGGGAGCAGAGACCCAGTACTTC.

V gene TRBV19 combines with J gene TRBJ2-2; 7 positions agree with TRBD2. The J segment lost 4 bases and the V segment lost 5 bases, leaving 4 bases of the junction unmatched. CDR1 and CDR2 (germline): LNHDA, SQIVND (reference sequence). The length of the CDR3 is 14 residues. The CDR3 nucleotides read TGTGCCAGTAGTTGGGGGGGAAGCACCGGGGAGCTGTTTTTT. Translated: CASSWGGSTGELFF.

This clone showed up just a few times. The V gene is TRBV7-9, the J gene TRBJ1-1; 7 bases map to TRBD1. There are 14 residues in the CDR3. Per the germline V gene, CDR1 is SEHNR and CDR2 is FQNEAQ (reference sequence). V was pared by 3 bases and J by 8 bases, with 9 bases of the junction left unmatched. DNA for the CDR3: TGTGCCAGCAGCTTGGAGGGGGCCCGACAAGAAGCTTTCTTT. Protein product: CASSLEGARQEAFF.

By share of the sample, this clone is medium-sized (0.01 to 0.1%). Germline and junction disagree at one end, which may indicate a read error. The V call is TRBV7-9, the J call TRBJ2-1; 10 bases line up with TRBD1. The CDR3 runs 14 residues. Looked up from germline, CDR1 is SEHNR and CDR2 is FQNEAQ (reference sequence). The CDR3 reads CASSLEGQGNPRVF. CDR3 coding DNA: TGTGCCAGCAGCTTAGAGGGACAGGGGAACCCCAGGGTCTTC. The full variable domain, its missing parts supplied by reference TRBV7-9 and TRBJ2-1, is DTGVSQNPRHKITKRGQNVTFRCDPISEHNRLYWYRQTLGQGPEFLTYFQNEAQLEKSRLLSDRFSAERPKGSFSTLEIQRTEQGDSAMYLCASSLEGQGNPRVFGPGTRLTVL.

This clone was observed a single time. The J gene is TRBJ2-3, the V gene TRBV29-1, with TRBD1 matching over 11 bases. Germline V CDR1 and CDR2: SQVTM, ANQGSEA. The CDR3 consists of 14 residues. The V and J ends lost 3 bases and 5 bases, in that order; junction bases with no gene match: 4. This CDR3 is CSVDGTGGLDTQYF. The CDR3 region has the DNA TGCAGCGTTGACGGGACAGGGGGATTAGATACGCAGTATTTT.

The chain couples TRBV7-9 to TRBJ2-1; D is uncertain. V shed 5 bases and J shed 0 bases, with 17 bases lying between them. The CDR3 is made up of 17 amino acids. Germline CDR1 SEHNR, CDR2 FQNEAQ (reference sequence). The CDR3 DNA follows: TGTGCCAGCAGCCCCCCCCCACGATTCAGCTCCTACAATGAGCAGTTCTTC. Its protein product is CASSPPPRFSSYNEQFF.

This clone was observed a handful of times. This chain connects TRBV28 to TRBJ1-5; TRBD1 might be the D (5 bases). This CDR3 contains 14 residues. V was cut by 6 bases and J by 2 bases, with 11 bases left in between. In germline, CDR1 is MDHEN, CDR2 SYDVKM. As DNA, the CDR3 is TGTGCCAGCAGGGGGGGTGGGGGCAATCAGCCCCAGCATTTT. Residues: CASRGGGGNQPQHF.

The gene calls are TRBV6-5 and TRBJ1-6; TRBD1 agrees at 8 bases. The CDR3 consists of 15 residues. Germline V CDR1 and CDR2: MNHEY, SVGAGI. V was clipped by 4 bases and J by 7 bases; unmatched bases: 6. The CDR3 reads CASSSGQGRNSPLHF. For the CDR3, the DNA is TGTGCCAGCAGTTCAGGACAGGGAAGGAATTCACCCCTCCACTTT.

This clone occurred once. The J gene is TRBJ1-4, the V gene TRBV7-9; D is ambiguous. CDR3 length: 13 residues. Germline assignment: CDR1 SEHNR and CDR2 FQNEAQ (reference sequence). Trimming took 5 bases from V and 4 from J, leaving 8 bases between them. CDR3 amino acids: CASSAYYNEKLFF. In nucleotides, the CDR3 is TGTGCCAGCAGCGCGTATTATAATGAAAAACTGTTTTTT.

This clone was recorded a few times. The chain employs TRBV28 and TRBJ1-5; 9 nucleotides agree with TRBD1. The CDR3 has 16 amino acids. CDR1 MDHEN and CDR2 SYDVKM come from the germline V gene. The V segment lost 3 bases and the J segment 2 bases; nucleotides outside the gene matches: 5. CDR3 sequence: CASSFRQGVGNQPQHF. The CDR3 DNA is TGTGCCAGCAGTTTTCGACAGGGGGTAGGCAATCAGCCCCAGCATTTT.

The chain links TRBV2 to TRBJ2-6, with 7 bases that match TRBD1. J lost 0 bases, V lost 4 bases, and 3 bases had no gene match. Germline V gene data show CDR1 as SNHLY and CDR2 as FYNNEI. This CDR3 has 16 residues. The CDR3 sequence is CASSGDRSSGANVLTF. The CDR3 DNA sequence: TGTGCCAGCAGTGGGGACAGAAGCTCTGGGGCCAACGTCCTGACTTTC.

The chain couples TRBV10-3 to TRBJ2-7; 9 positions agree with TRBD1. V lost 6 bases and J lost 6; bases outside the gene matches: 9. The CDR3 contains 14 residues. The germline V gene has CDR1 ENHRY and CDR2 SYGVKD. This CDR3 is CAISQDRGVGEQYF. CDR3 nucleotide sequence: TGTGCCATCAGCCAAGACAGGGGGGTAGGCGAGCAGTACTTC.